This T cell receptor beta chain stems from a study of blood T cell repertoires in COVID-19. The data were produced by immunoSEQ multiplex PCR, yet TCRdb's version contains in-frame clones alone and is incomplete. The table records fewer than 250,000 clones, 87% of them present only once. The length of the CDR3 is 16 residues. CDR1 and CDR2 from the germline V gene are KGHDR and SFDVKD. Trimming took 4 bases from V and 0 from J, leaving 12 bases between them. This sequence joins TRBV24-1 and TRBJ1-5, with D possibly TRBD1 on 5 matching bases. Source material: PBMCs or T cells enriched from blood (not recorded which). The receptor comes from a woman aged 25 to 39 with acute COVID-19. The CDR3 DNA follows: TGTGCCACCAGTGAGGGGGGGGGTTATAGCAATCAGCCCCAGCATTTT. It codes for CATSEGGGYSNQPQHF.